This T cell receptor (beta chain) was sequenced during a study of Ad26.COV2.S vaccination and SARS-CoV-2 variants. About the research overall: A COV1001 Ad26.COV2.S trial-arm participant provided the sample.

Data came from immunoSEQ multiplex PCR; TCRdb stores just in-frame clones and leaves some out. The table has approximately 480,000 clones, around 88% seen once. General study findings and limits: Spike-specific TCR breadth was greater after Ad26.COV2.S than placebo.

As for this clone: The antigen is not known.

CDR3 length: 12 amino acids. Germline-derived CDR1 and CDR2 are MNHEY and SVGEGT. Trimming stripped 6 bases from V and 2 bases from J, with 4 bases between. The treatment denotes: 15 to 20 received Ad26.COV2.S at low or high dose, single or two shots; a few received placebo; per-sample allocation not given. Samples were taken on day 63 after the first vaccine or placebo injection. An Ad26 vector that expressed Wuhan-strain SARS-CoV-2 spike constituted the vaccine. The sample was peripheral blood, taken in a trial of Ad26.COV2.S vaccine versus placebo. The V gene is TRBV6-2 or TRBV6-3, the J gene TRBJ2-2; D not resolved. This receptor was identified in a person aged 18-60 years who received the Ad26.COV2.S COVID-19 vaccine or a placebo. The CDR3 loop reads CASSPNTGELFF. Written as DNA, the CDR3 is TGTGCCAGCAGCCCCAACACCGGGGAGCTGTTTTTT.